The TCR beta chain described here comes from a study of T cell clonality in common variable immunodeficiency. Overall study results and limits: TCRbeta clonality was increased in CVID versus healthy controls. Common variable immunodeficiency TCR beta sequences reportedly had fewer deletions and N-nucleotide insertions. Links between repertoire features and CVID complications were heterogeneity-limited.

At least ten counts were recorded for this clone. Its specificity is not known. The read comes to an end 3 residues before the CDR3 does, leaving the germline J gene to fill in the end. Control and CVID samples contributed equal amounts of genomic DNA. Profiled with immunoSEQ multiplex PCR; TCRdb holds only in-frame clones, not every one. The sample has 50,000 to 70,000 clones, none seen only once. The CDR3 has 15 residues. The V segment lost 5 bases and the J segment 5 bases; nucleotides outside the gene matches: 11. The germline gives CDR1 SEHNR, CDR2 FQNEAQ (reference sequence). The J gene is TRBJ2-5, the V gene TRBV7-9; 7 nucleotides agree with TRBD1. The sequenced material came from peripheral blood mononuclear cells. The origin of this receptor is a person between 18 and 70 years old in good health. CDR3 protein: CASSPRTGLGETQYF. The DNA read from the CDR3 is TGTGCCAGCAGCCCCCGGACAGGTCTTGGGGAGACC.